This entry concerns a single T cell receptor (beta chain). Its cognate antigen is unknown. This sample was included in a study of Graves' ophthalmopathy and Graves' hyperthyroidism. Across the study: Sampling took place at initial diagnosis, with peripheral blood obtained before any treatment. Study-wide points: The model's prediction of ophthalmopathy progression had just over 70% sensitivity and around 72% specificity.

The TCR beta CDR3 regions underwent amplification from RNA transcripts. HTBI primers were employed in first-round RT-PCR, then a second-round multiplex PCR followed. TCRdb called the multiplex PCR reads again in MiXCR, with one record for every CDR3 protein. The repertoire holds 350,000 to 450,000 distinct CDR3 sequences, with around 17% as singletons. The TCR comes from a woman under 30 with Graves' ophthalmopathy. The source material was peripheral blood.

The CDR3 spells CASSLAGVGMTQYF. In DNA form, the CDR3 reads TGTGCCAGCAGTTTAGCGGGGGTGGGCATGACCCAGTACTTC. V gene TRBV6-5 combines with J gene TRBJ2-5; 9 bases align to TRBD2. Unmatched junction bases numbered 7, after V lost 4 bases and J lost 7 bases. The germline V gene encodes CDR1 MNHEY and CDR2 SVGAGI. This CDR3 is built from 14 residues.